The clone carrying this T cell receptor (beta chain) was recorded many times. What it binds is unknown. The record originates from a study of CD8 T cells in ankylosing spondylitis. The V and J ends lost 8 bases and 4 bases, in that order; junction bases with no gene match: 8. The CDR3 totals 13 residues. In germline, CDR1 is KGHSH, CDR2 LQKENI. One entry per CDR3 protein results from TCRdb running MiXCR on the 5' RACE reads. Altogether fewer than 250,000 distinct CDR3 sequences are present, 8% to 11% being singletons, with the ten largest covering 2.6%. General observations from the study: Fewer than ten highly homologous variants made up a TCR beta motif that seemed to typify ankylosing spondylitis blood. Disease-linked clones were found to be CD8+ and relatively rare in peripheral blood.

The chain is built from TRBV18 and TRBJ2-7, with 7 bases that match TRBD1. This clonotype was sampled from a male donor with ankylosing spondylitis or in good health (not recorded which). Sequencing input: blood, either unsorted or a sorted T cell fraction (not recorded which). This chain's CDR3 is CASSPGTDYEQYF. DNA of the CDR3: TGTGCCAGCAGCCCGGGGACAGATTACGAGCAGTACTTC.